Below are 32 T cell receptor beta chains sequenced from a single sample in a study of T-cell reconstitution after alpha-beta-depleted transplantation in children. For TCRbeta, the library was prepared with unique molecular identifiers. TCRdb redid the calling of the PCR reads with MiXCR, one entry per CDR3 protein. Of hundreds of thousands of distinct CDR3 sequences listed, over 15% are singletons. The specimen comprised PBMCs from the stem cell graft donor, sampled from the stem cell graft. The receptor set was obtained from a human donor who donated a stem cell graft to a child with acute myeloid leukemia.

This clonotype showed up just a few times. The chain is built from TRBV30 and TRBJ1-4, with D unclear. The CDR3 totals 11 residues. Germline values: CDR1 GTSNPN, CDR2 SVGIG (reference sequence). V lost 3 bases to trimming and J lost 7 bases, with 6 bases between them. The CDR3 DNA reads TGTGCCTGGAGGGCAAGTGAAAAACTGTTTTTT. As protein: CAWRASEKLFF.

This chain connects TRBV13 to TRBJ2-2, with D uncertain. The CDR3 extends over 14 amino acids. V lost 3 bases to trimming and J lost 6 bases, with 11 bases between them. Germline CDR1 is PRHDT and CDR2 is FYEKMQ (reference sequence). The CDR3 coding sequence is TGTGCCAGCAGCTTGAATAAAGTGGCCGGGGAGCTGTTTTTT. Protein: CASSLNKVAGELFF.

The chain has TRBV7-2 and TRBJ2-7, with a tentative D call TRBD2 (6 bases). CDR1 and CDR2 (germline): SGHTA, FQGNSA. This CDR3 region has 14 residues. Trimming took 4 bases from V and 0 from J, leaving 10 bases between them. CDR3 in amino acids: CASSSEGFSYEQYF. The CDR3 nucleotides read TGTGCCAGCAGCTCGGAGGGATTCTCCTACGAGCAGTACTTC. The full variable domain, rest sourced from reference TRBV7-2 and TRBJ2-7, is GAGVSQSPSNKVTEKGKDVELRCDPISGHTALYWYRQSLGQGLEFLIYFQGNSAPDKSGLPSDRFSAERTGGSVSTLTIQRTQQEDSAVYLCASSSEGFSYEQYFGPGTRLTVT.

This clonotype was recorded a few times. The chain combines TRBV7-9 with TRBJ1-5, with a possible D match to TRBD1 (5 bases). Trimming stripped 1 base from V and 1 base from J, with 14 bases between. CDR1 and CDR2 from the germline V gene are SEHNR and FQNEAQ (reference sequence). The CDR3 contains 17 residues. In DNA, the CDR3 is TGTGCCAGCAGCTTAGGAGCGGGGGGAATAAGCAATCAGCCCCAGCATTTT. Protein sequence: CASSLGAGGISNQPQHF.

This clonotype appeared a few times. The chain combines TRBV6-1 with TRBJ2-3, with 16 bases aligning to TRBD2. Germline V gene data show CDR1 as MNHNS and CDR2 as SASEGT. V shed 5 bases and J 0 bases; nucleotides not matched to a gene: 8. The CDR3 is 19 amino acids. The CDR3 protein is CASSPWGTSGGASTDTQYF. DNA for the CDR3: TGTGCCAGCAGTCCTTGGGGGACTAGCGGGGGGGCTAGCACAGATACGCAGTATTTT.

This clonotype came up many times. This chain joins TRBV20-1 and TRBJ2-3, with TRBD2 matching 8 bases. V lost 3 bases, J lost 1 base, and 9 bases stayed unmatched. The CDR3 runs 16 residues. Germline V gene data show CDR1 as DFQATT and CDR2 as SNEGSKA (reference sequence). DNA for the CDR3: TGCAGTGCTAGTATGCCTAGCGGGTACCGCACAGATACGCAGTATTTT. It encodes CSASMPSGYRTDTQYF.

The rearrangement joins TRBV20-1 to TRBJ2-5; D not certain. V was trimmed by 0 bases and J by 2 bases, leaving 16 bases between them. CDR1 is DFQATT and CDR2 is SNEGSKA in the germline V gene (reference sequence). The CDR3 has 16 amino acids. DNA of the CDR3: TGCAGTGCTAGAGATCCCGGCCCGGGCGGTCAAGAGACCCAGTACTTC. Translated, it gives CSARDPGPGGQETQYF.

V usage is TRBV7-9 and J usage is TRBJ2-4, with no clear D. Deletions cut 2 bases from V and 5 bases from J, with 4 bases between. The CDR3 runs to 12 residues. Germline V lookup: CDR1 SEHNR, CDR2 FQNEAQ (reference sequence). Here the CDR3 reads CASSLQENIQYF. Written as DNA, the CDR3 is TGTGCCAGCAGCTTACAGGAAAACATTCAGTACTTC.

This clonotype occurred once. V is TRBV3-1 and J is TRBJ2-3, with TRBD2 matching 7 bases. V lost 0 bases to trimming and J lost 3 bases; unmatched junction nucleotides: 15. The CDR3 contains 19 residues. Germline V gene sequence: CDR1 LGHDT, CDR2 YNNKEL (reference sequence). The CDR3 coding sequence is TGTGCCAGCAGCCAAGAGAGGGACCGGCAGCGGGGAGGGACAGATACGCAGTATTTT. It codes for CASSQERDRQRGGTDTQYF.

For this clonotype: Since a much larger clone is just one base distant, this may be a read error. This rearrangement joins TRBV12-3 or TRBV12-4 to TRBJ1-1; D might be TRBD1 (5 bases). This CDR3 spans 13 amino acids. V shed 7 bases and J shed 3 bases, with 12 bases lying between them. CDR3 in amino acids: CASTGRADTEAFF. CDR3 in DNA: TGTGCCAGCACGGGACGAGCAGACACTGAAGCTTTCTTT.

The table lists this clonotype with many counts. CDR3 in amino acids: CSARSVANEKLFF. In DNA form, the CDR3 reads TGCAGTGCTAGATCGGTCGCTAATGAAAAACTGTTTTTT. This sequence joins TRBV20-1 and TRBJ1-4; D uncertain. Trimming left V 2 bases short and J 3 bases short, with 7 bases between. Germline CDR1 and CDR2: DFQATT and SNEGSKA (reference sequence). CDR3 length: 13 amino acids.

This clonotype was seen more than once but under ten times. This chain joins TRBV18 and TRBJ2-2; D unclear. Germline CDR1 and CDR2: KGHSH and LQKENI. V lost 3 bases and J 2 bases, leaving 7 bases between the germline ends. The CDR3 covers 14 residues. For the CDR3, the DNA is TGTGCCAGCTCACCCCAACAAAACACCGGGGAGCTGTTTTTT. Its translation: CASSPQQNTGELFF.

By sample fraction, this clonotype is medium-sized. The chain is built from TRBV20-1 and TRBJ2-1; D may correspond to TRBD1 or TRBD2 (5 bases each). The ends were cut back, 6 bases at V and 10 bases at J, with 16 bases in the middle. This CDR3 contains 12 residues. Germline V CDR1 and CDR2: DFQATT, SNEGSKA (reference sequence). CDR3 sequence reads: CSARDDGAEQFF. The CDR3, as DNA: TGCAGTGCCCGGGACGACGGGGCCGAGCAGTTCTTC.

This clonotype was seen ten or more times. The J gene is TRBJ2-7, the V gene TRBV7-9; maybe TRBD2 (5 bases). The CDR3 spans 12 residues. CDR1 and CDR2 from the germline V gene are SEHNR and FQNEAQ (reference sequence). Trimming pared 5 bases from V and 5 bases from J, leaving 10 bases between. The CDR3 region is CASSLGVNEQYF. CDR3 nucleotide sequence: TGTGCCAGCAGCCTGGGAGTGAACGAGCAGTACTTC.

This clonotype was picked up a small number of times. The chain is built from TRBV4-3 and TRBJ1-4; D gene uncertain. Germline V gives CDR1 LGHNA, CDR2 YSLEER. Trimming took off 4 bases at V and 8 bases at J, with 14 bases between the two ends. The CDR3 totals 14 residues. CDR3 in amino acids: CASSRDTLREKLFF. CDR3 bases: TGCGCCAGCAGCCGCGACACCCTCAGGGAAAAACTGTTTTTT.

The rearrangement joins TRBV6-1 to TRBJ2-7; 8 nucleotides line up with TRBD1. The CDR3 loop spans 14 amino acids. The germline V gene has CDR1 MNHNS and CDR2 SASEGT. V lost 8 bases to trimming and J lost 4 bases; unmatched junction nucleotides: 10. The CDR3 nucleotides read TGTGCCAGCGACCAGGGGGCGCTGGGATACGAGCAGTACGTC. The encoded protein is CASDQGALGYEQYV.

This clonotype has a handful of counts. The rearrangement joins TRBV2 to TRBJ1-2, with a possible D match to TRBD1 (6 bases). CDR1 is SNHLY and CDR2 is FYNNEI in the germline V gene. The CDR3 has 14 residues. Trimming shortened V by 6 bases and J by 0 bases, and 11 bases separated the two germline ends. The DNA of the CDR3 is TGTGCCAGCAGGACAGGCCAAGCTAACTATGGCTACACCTTC. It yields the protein CASRTGQANYGYTF.

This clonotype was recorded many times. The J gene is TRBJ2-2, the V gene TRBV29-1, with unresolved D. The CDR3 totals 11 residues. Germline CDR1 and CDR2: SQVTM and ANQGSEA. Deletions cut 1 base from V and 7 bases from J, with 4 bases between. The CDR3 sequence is CSVEADGELFF. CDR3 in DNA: TGCAGCGTTGAAGCAGACGGGGAGCTGTTTTTT.

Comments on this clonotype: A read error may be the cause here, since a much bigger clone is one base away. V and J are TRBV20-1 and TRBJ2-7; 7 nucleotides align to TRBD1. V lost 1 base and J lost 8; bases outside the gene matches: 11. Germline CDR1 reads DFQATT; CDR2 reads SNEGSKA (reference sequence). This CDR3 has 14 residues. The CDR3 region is CSARGTGIEYKQYF. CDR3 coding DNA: TGCAGTGCTAGAGGGACAGGTATCGAGTACAAGCAGTACTTC.

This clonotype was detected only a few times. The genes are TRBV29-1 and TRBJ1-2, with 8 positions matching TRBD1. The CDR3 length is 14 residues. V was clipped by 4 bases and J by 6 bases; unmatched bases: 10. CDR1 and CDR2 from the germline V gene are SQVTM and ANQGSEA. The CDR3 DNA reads TGCAGCGTTGTCCAGGGGGCTAGTATAGATGGCTACACCTTC. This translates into CSVVQGASIDGYTF.

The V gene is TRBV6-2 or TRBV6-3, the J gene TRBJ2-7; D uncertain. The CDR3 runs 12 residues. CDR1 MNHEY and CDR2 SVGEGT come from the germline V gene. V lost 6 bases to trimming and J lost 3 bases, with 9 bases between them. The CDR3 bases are TGTGCCAGCAGCGTCTTCCGCTACGAGCAGTACTTC. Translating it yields CASSVFRYEQYF.

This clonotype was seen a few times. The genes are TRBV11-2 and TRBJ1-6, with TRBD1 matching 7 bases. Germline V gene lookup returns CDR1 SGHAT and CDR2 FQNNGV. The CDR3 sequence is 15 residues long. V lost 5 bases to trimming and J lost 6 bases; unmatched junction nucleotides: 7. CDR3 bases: TGTGCCAGCAGCGCTGGGACAGCCCTTAATTCACCCCTCCACTTT. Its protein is CASSAGTALNSPLHF.

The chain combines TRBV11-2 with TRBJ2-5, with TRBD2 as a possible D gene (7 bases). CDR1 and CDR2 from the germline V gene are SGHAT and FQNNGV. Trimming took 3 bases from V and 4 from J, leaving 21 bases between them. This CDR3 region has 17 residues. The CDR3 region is CASSLILGGAIGETQYF. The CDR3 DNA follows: TGTGCCAGCAGCTTGATCCTAGGGGGGGCAATTGGAGAGACCCAGTACTTC.

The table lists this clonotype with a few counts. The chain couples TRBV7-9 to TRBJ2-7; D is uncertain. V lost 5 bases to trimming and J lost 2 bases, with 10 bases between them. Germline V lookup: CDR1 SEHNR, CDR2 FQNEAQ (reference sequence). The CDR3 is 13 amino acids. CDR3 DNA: TGTGCCAGCAGCGTCTTGGCCGCCTACGAGCAGTACGTC. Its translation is CASSVLAAYEQYV.

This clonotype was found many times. The CDR3 DNA reads as TGCAGTGCCCCCGACAGGCATATCCCCTATGGCTACACCTTC. Amino acid sequence: CSAPDRHIPYGYTF. V and J are TRBV20-1 and TRBJ1-2, with TRBD1 as a possible D gene (6 bases). This CDR3 spans 14 amino acids. Trimming took 6 bases from V and 4 from J, leaving 18 bases between them. The V gene's germline CDR1 is DFQATT and CDR2 SNEGSKA (reference sequence).

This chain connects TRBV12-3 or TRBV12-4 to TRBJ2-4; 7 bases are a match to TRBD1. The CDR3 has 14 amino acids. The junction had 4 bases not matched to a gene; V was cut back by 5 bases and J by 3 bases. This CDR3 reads CASSLRDSKNIQYF. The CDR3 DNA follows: TGTGCCAGCAGTCTTAGGGACAGCAAAAACATTCAGTACTTC.

The CDR3 sequence: CASSLVPGQYTGELFF. The CDR3 DNA sequence: TGTGCCAGCAGCTTAGTCCCGGGACAATACACCGGGGAGCTGTTTTTT. The chain recombines TRBV7-6 with TRBJ2-2; D possibly corresponds to TRBD1 (6 bases). V was clipped by 1 base and J by 3 bases, with 12 bases between them. The CDR3 consists of 16 residues. CDR1 and CDR2 (germline): SGHVS, FNYEAQ.

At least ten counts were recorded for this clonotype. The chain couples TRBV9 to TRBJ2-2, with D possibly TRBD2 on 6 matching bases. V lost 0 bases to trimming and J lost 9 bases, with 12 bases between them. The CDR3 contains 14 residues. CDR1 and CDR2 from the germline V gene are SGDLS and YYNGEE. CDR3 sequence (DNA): TGTGCCAGCAGCGTAGGAGGCGGGACCAGGGAGCTGTTTTTT. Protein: CASSVGGGTRELFF.

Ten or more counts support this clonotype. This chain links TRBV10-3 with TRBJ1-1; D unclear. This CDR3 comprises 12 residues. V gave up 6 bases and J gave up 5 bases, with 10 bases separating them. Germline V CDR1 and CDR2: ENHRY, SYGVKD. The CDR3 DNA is TGTGCCATCAGACCTCCGGGGACTGAAGCTTTCTTT. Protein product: CAIRPPGTEAFF.

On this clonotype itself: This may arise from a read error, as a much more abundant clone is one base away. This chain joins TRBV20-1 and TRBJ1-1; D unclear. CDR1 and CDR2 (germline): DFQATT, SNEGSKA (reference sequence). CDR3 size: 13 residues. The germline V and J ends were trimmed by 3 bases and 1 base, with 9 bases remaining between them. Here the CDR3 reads CSARESRNTEAFF. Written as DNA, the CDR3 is TGCAGTGCTAGGGAGTCTCGGAACACTGAAGCTTTCTTT.

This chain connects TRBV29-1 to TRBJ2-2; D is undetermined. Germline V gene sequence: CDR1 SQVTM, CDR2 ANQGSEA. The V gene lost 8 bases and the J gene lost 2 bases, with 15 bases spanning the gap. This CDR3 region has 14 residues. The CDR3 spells CSTTGRPNTGELFF. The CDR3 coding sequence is TGCAGCACGACCGGACGCCCTAACACCGGGGAGCTGTTTTTT.

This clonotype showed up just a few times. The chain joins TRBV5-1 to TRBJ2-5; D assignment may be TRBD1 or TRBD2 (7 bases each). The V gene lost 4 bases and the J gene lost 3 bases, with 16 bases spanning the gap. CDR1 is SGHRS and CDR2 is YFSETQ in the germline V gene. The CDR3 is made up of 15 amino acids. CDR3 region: CASSGAQGTKETQYF. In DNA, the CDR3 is TGCGCCAGCAGCGGAGCACAGGGGACTAAAGAGACCCAGTACTTC.